This entry describes one TCR beta chain. Its antigen is still unknown. This sample is drawn from a study of cytomegalovirus exposure and HLA in healthy donors. Study findings and constraints: The classifier reportedly diagnosed cytomegalovirus status with high sensitivity and specificity.

This CDR3 has 15 residues. V gave up 3 bases and J gave up 8 bases; unmatched junction bases: 8. The germline CDR1 and CDR2 sequences are SGDLS and YYNGEE. With 60 Vbeta and 13 Jbeta primers, the PCR was carried out. Libraries were prepared by immunoSEQ multiplex PCR; TCRdb keeps only in-frame clonotypes and omits some of them. The data show under 200,000 clones, approximately 71% seen once. This sequence joins TRBV9 and TRBJ1-4; TRBD1 agrees at 9 bases. This TCR was sampled from a woman in her thirties or forties in good health and CMV-seropositive. The sample comprised PBMCs. The CDR3 loop reads CASSGGGQGSEKLFF. The DNA for the CDR3 is TGTGCCAGCAGCGGGGGTGGACAGGGGAGCGAAAAACTGTTTTTT.